The sequence of this TCR beta chain was determined in a study of blood T cell repertoires in COVID-19. Germline V gene lookup returns CDR1 KGHSH and CDR2 LQKENI. Trimming removed 5 bases from V and 6 bases from J; junction bases left unmatched: 4. This CDR3 spans 12 amino acids. Measured with immunoSEQ multiplex PCR; TCRdb has only the in-frame clones, and not every one. The data show under 80,000 clones, with about 87% seen just once and roughly 1% held by the top ten. This clone appeared a few times. This sequence originates from a man aged 65 to 79 with acute or convalescent COVID-19. What was sequenced was peripheral blood. The V gene is TRBV18, the J gene TRBJ2-7, with TRBD1 matching 7 bases. The CDR3 reads CASSSDRREQYF. CDR3 bases: TGTGCCAGCTCATCGGACAGGCGCGAGCAGTACTTC.